Listed below are T cell receptor beta chains from one sample, sequenced in a study of graft-versus-host responses after intestinal transplantation. The method was immunoSEQ multiplex PCR; TCRdb's version includes in-frame clones alone and lacks a portion of them. The table includes approximately 110,000 clones, about 92% detected once. No cognate antigen is known for these TCRs. The source was unstimulated CD4+ T cells sorted from spleen or lymph node cells, collected before transplant. These receptors all come from a human donor who was the organ donor for an intestinal transplant. The conserved cysteine and the conserved F or W are not part of the CDR3 here. D genes are given only for firm matches.

length | J | D | V | CDR3
15 | TRBJ1-5 | TRBD1 | TRBV10-2 | ASSTLSGTGGYGAQH
12 | TRBJ1-5 | . | TRBV12-5 | ASGHLGGLQPQH
15 | TRBJ1-4 | . | TRBV30 | AWSVSARGVFNEKLF
11 | TRBJ1-2 | . | TRBV7-9 | ASSLVGGYGYT
11 | TRBJ1-2 | . | TRBV7-9 | ASSFGQNYGYT
13 | TRBJ2-7 | . | TRBV6-1 | ASSAVPGYTYEQY
14 | TRBJ2-6 | . | TRBV5-1 | ASSLVPSSGANVLT
11 | TRBJ1-2 | . | TRBV27 | ASSLSGNYGYT
14 | TRBJ2-3 | . | TRBV9 | ASSVEPTSSTDTQY
13 | TRBJ2-1 | . | TRBV29-1 | SVEEWRSSYNEQF
15 | TRBJ2-5 | TRBD2 | TRBV4-1 | ASSQDRNSGRGETQY
12 | TRBJ1-5 | . | TRBV28 | ASRVGGSSQPQH
10 | TRBJ1-2 | . | TRBV28 | ASRPLLGGYT
13 | TRBJ2-2 | . | TRBV7-6 | ASSRTGPPNGELF
13 | TRBJ2-3 | . | TRBV25-1 | ASSDLGLSTDTQY
14 | TRBJ1-5 | . | TRBV28 | ASSLSGGSSNQPQH
11 | TRBJ1-1 | . | TRBV19 | ASSSRDRTEAF
13 | TRBJ1-5 | . | TRBV30 | AWSVENGGGQPQH
12 | TRBJ2-7 | . | TRBV5-1 | ASSLLGNGYEQY
13 | TRBJ2-1 | . | TRBV6-6 | ASSSSTSGVLEQF